The rows below give T cell receptor beta chains drawn from one sample of a study of blood T cell repertoires in COVID-19. The table came from immunoSEQ multiplex PCR; TCRdb's copy has only in-frame clones and leaves some out. The sample lists about 310,000 clones, approximately 89% occurring once. What was sequenced was PBMCs or T cells enriched from blood (not recorded which). The receptors here all came from a woman aged 25 to 39 who had recovered from COVID-19. Each CDR3 is given with its conserved first and last residue. D genes are given only for firm matches. Clone size appears in some rows only: once, few, many, or a class for an expanded clone.

size: NA; J: TRBJ1-5; D: NA; V: TRBV4-1; CDR3: CASSQEWETIRYSNQPQHF; DNA: TGCGCCAGCAGCCAAGAATGGGAGACAATACGATATAGCAATCAGCCCCAGCATTTT
size: once; J: TRBJ1-6; D: NA; V: TRBV5-1; CDR3: CASSLAYRAGDSPLHF; DNA: TGCGCCAGCAGCTTGGCCTACAGGGCTGGTGATTCACCCCTCCACTTT
size: once; J: TRBJ2-1; D: NA; V: TRBV6-5; CDR3: CASSLAISSYNEQFF; DNA: TGTGCCAGCAGTTTAGCGATTAGCTCCTACAATGAGCAGTTCTTC
size: NA; J: TRBJ2-1; D: NA; V: TRBV5-1; CDR3: CASSPLELGLGDNEQFF; DNA: TGCGCCAGCAGCCCTCTTGAATTGGGTCTCGGAGACAATGAGCAGTTCTTC
size: NA; J: TRBJ1-2; D: TRBD1; V: TRBV4-2; CDR3: CASSQERQGAFWYGYTF; DNA: TGTGCCAGCAGCCAAGAAAGACAGGGGGCCTTTTGGTATGGCTACACCTTC
size: NA; J: TRBJ2-3; D: TRBD2; V: TRBV11-2; CDR3: CATRLAVFTDTQYF; DNA: TGTGCGACCCGGCTAGCGGTATTCACAGATACGCAGTATTTT
size: NA; J: TRBJ2-5; D: NA; V: TRBV5-1; CDR3: CASSFKGETQYF; DNA: TGCGCCAGCAGCTTTAAGGGGGAGACCCAGTACTTC
size: NA; J: TRBJ1-3; D: TRBD1; V: TRBV14; CDR3: CASRQAGQRNTIYF; DNA: TGTGCCAGCAGGCAAGCGGGACAGAGAAACACCATATATTTT
size: few; J: TRBJ2-2; D: TRBD2; V: TRBV7-7; CDR3: CASRSGRELFF; DNA: TGTGCTAGCAGAAGCGGGAGGGAGCTGTTTTTT
size: NA; J: TRBJ1-1; D: NA; V: TRBV30; CDR3: CASVMNTEAFF; DNA: TGTGCCTCGGTGATGAACACTGAAGCTTTCTTT
size: NA; J: TRBJ2-3; D: NA; V: TRBV5-1; CDR3: CASRVGGRITDTQYF; DNA: TGCGCCAGCAGGGTGGGGGGGCGCATCACAGATACGCAGTATTTT
size: once; J: TRBJ2-4; D: TRBD2; V: TRBV4-1; CDR3: CASSHPRRENSKNIQYF; DNA: TGCGCCAGCAGCCACCCAAGGCGGGAGAACTCCAAAAACATTCAGTACTTC
size: NA; J: TRBJ2-4; D: NA; V: TRBV9; CDR3: CASSVDGRSGRLQYF; DNA: TGTGCCAGCAGCGTAGACGGGAGAAGTGGTCGTCTTCAGTACTTC
size: NA; J: TRBJ1-4; D: TRBD1; V: TRBV27; CDR3: CASGRRPTGTGGEKLFF; DNA: TGTGCCAGCGGACGTCGACCAACCGGGACAGGGGGTGAAAAACTGTTTTTT
size: NA; J: TRBJ1-3; D: NA; V: TRBV5-1; CDR3: CASSLEATGNTIYF; DNA: TGCGCCAGCAGCTTGGAAGCTACTGGAAACACCATATATTTT
size: NA; J: TRBJ1-5; D: NA; V: TRBV7-6; CDR3: CASSSGRLRDNQPQHF; DNA: TGTGCCAGCAGCTCTGGAAGGCTGAGGGACAATCAGCCCCAGCATTTT
size: NA; J: TRBJ2-3; D: TRBD2; V: TRBV10-3; CDR3: CAIRNRTSVVGDTQYF; DNA: TGTGCCATCAGAAACAGGACTAGCGTAGTGGGTGATACGCAGTATTTT
size: NA; J: TRBJ1-5; D: NA; V: TRBV10-3; CDR3: CAISGGVGQPQHF; DNA: TGTGCCATCAGTGGGGGGGTGGGTCAGCCCCAGCATTTT
size: NA; J: TRBJ2-1; D: TRBD2; V: TRBV30; CDR3: CAWSRLGAGELYNEQFF; DNA: TGTGCCTGGAGTAGGCTGGGAGCGGGAGAACTGTACAATGAGCAGTTCTTC
size: NA; J: TRBJ1-2; D: NA; V: TRBV9; CDR3: CASSVGTTGIDYGYTF; DNA: TGTGCCAGCAGCGTGGGAACCACAGGGATCGACTATGGCTACACCTTC
size: NA; J: TRBJ1-2; D: NA; V: TRBV25-1; CDR3: CASSEGGAGLNYGYTF; DNA: TGTGCCAGCAGTGAAGGTGGGGCAGGGTTAAACTATGGCTACACCTTC
size: NA; J: TRBJ1-6; D: NA; V: TRBV11-2; CDR3: CASNNNSPLHF; DNA: TGTGCCAGCAATAATAATTCACCCCTCCACTTT
size: once; J: TRBJ2-7; D: NA; V: TRBV28; CDR3: CATLTGHRSGEQYF; DNA: TGTGCCACCCTAACGGGACATCGCTCGGGAGAGCAGTACTTC
size: NA; J: TRBJ2-7; D: NA; V: TRBV2; CDR3: CASSEPGDPYEQYF; DNA: TGTGCCAGCAGTGAACCCGGGGATCCCTACGAGCAGTACTTC